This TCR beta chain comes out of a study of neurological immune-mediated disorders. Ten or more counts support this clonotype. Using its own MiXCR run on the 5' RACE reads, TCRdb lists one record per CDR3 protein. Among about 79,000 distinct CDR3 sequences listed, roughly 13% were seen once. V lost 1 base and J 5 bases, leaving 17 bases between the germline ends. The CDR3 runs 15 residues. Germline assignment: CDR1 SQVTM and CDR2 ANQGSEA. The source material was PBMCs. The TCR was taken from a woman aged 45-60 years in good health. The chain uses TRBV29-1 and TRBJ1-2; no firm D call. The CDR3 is CSVEASALYPYGYTF. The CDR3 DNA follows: TGCAGCGTTGAAGCGTCAGCCCTTTATCCTTATGGCTACACCTTC.